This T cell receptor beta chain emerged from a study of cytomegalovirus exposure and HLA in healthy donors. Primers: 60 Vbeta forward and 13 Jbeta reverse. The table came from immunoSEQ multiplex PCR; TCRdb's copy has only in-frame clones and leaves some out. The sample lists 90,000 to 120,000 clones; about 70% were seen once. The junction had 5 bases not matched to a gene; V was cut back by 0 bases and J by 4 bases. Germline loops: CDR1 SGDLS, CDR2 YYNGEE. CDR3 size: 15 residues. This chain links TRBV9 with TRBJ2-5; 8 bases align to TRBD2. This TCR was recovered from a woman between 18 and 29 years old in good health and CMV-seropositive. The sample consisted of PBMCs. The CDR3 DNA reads TGTGCCAGCAGCGTAGAGATCGGGAGGGCAGAGACCCAGTACTTC. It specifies CASSVEIGRAETQYF.